Listed below are T cell receptor beta chains from one sample, sequenced in a study of blood T cells in healthy people across ages. TCRdb used MiXCR to reprocess the 5' RACE reads, holding one entry per CDR3 protein. Of hundreds of thousands of distinct CDR3 sequences in the sample, 49% were seen once. Sequencing was carried out using blood. All receptors derive from a woman aged 60-75 years in good health. Both conserved end residues are part of each CDR3. Fields, in order: CDR3 DNA, CDR3 protein, clone size, D gene, J gene, V gene. D genes are given only for firm matches. Only part of the rows carry a size: once, few, many, or a class if the clone is expanded.

CDR3nt: TGTGCCAGCAGAAGCCCCGGGACAGGGGGCTCGCAGCCCCAGCATTTT; CDR3aa: CASRSPGTGGSQPQHF; abundance: few; d_gene: TRBD1; j_gene: TRBJ1-5; v_gene: TRBV6-6
CDR3nt: TGCAGTGCTAGAGATCAGAGAGGACAGCCCTATGGCTACACCTTC; CDR3aa: CSARDQRGQPYGYTF; abundance: NA; d_gene: NA; j_gene: TRBJ1-2; v_gene: TRBV20-1
CDR3nt: TGCAGTGCTAGGCCGGGGAATAGCAATCAGCCCCAGCATTTT; CDR3aa: CSARPGNSNQPQHF; abundance: NA; d_gene: NA; j_gene: TRBJ1-5; v_gene: TRBV20-1
CDR3nt: TGTGCCAGCAGTCTCCGACCGAGAGGGGGGAATGAAAAACTGTTTTTT; CDR3aa: CASSLRPRGGNEKLFF; abundance: NA; d_gene: NA; j_gene: TRBJ1-4; v_gene: TRBV27
CDR3nt: TGTGCCAGCAGCTTAGCCCCAGGGACGGCCTACGAGCAGTACTTC; CDR3aa: CASSLAPGTAYEQYF; abundance: few; d_gene: NA; j_gene: TRBJ2-7; v_gene: TRBV7-2
CDR3nt: TGTGCCAGCAGCTTCCCTAGCGGGAGGGCCAGCTCCTACAATGAGCAGTACTTC; CDR3aa: CASSFPSGRASSYNEQYF; abundance: NA; d_gene: TRBD2; j_gene: TRBJ2-7; v_gene: TRBV7-2
CDR3nt: TGTGCCAGCAGCTTGGCCATGACACAAGAGACCCAGTACTTC; CDR3aa: CASSLAMTQETQYF; abundance: once; d_gene: NA; j_gene: TRBJ2-5; v_gene: TRBV5-4
CDR3nt: TGCAGCGTTGGGCCGACGGGGGAGACCCAGTACTTC; CDR3aa: CSVGPTGETQYF; abundance: few; d_gene: NA; j_gene: TRBJ2-5; v_gene: TRBV29-1
CDR3nt: TGCAGCGTACCGACAGGGCTAGGGGCCTACGAGCAGTACTTC; CDR3aa: CSVPTGLGAYEQYF; abundance: few; d_gene: TRBD1; j_gene: TRBJ2-7; v_gene: TRBV29-1
CDR3nt: TGCGCCAGCAGCTCTTCCCAGGCCGGCTACACCTTC; CDR3aa: CASSSSQAGYTF; abundance: NA; d_gene: NA; j_gene: TRBJ1-2; v_gene: TRBV5-1
CDR3nt: TGTGCCAGCACCCCTCAAGGTTCAGGGGCCAACGTCCTGACTTTC; CDR3aa: CASTPQGSGANVLTF; abundance: NA; d_gene: NA; j_gene: TRBJ2-6; v_gene: TRBV28
CDR3nt: TGTGCCACCACCCTCCATTCCTACAATGAGCAGTTCTTC; CDR3aa: CATTLHSYNEQFF; abundance: NA; d_gene: NA; j_gene: TRBJ2-1; v_gene: TRBV15
CDR3nt: TGTGCCAGCAGTTTAATAGCGGGAGAGGCCTACGAGCAGTACTTC; CDR3aa: CASSLIAGEAYEQYF; abundance: few; d_gene: TRBD2; j_gene: TRBJ2-7; v_gene: TRBV7-8
CDR3nt: TGTGCCAGCAGCGTAGGGTGGTACAATGAGCAGTACTTC; CDR3aa: CASSVGWYNEQYF; abundance: NA; d_gene: NA; j_gene: TRBJ2-7; v_gene: TRBV9
CDR3nt: TGTGCCAGCAGTTCCCAGACAGAACTATGGGGCTACACCTTC; CDR3aa: CASSSQTELWGYTF; abundance: once; d_gene: NA; j_gene: TRBJ1-2; v_gene: TRBV27
CDR3nt: TGTGCCAGCAGGCACCCGGGGGAGGATAGCTACACCTTC; CDR3aa: CASRHPGEDSYTF; abundance: few; d_gene: NA; j_gene: TRBJ1-2; v_gene: TRBV7-2
CDR3nt: TGCAGTGCTAGATCTGGGCTAGCGGGCGCATTGACGGTCGGCGAGCAGTACTTC; CDR3aa: CSARSGLAGALTVGEQYF; abundance: few; d_gene: TRBD2; j_gene: TRBJ2-7; v_gene: TRBV20-1
CDR3nt: TGTGCCAGCACTACGCCGGGGGGCCACTACGAGCAGTACTTC; CDR3aa: CASTTPGGHYEQYF; abundance: few; d_gene: NA; j_gene: TRBJ2-7; v_gene: TRBV28
CDR3nt: TGTGCCAGCAGTCAACAGGGTAATCAGCCCCAGCATTTT; CDR3aa: CASSQQGNQPQHF; abundance: NA; d_gene: NA; j_gene: TRBJ1-5; v_gene: TRBV6-6
CDR3nt: TGTGCCAGCAGCAAGCTGGAGACCCAGTACTTC; CDR3aa: CASSKLETQYF; abundance: few; d_gene: NA; j_gene: TRBJ2-5; v_gene: TRBV11-1
CDR3nt: TGTGCCAGCAGCGCGGGACAGGGGTCTTTCTACGAGCAGTACTTC; CDR3aa: CASSAGQGSFYEQYF; abundance: NA; d_gene: TRBD1; j_gene: TRBJ2-7; v_gene: TRBV7-9
CDR3nt: TGTGCCAGCAGCTCTACACAGGGGTTGGGCGACATTCAGTACTTC; CDR3aa: CASSSTQGLGDIQYF; abundance: NA; d_gene: TRBD1; j_gene: TRBJ2-4; v_gene: TRBV7-2
CDR3nt: TGTGCCAGCAGCTTAGCGCAGGGGGACTACAATCAGCCCCAGCATTTT; CDR3aa: CASSLAQGDYNQPQHF; abundance: NA; d_gene: TRBD1; j_gene: TRBJ1-5; v_gene: TRBV7-9
CDR3nt: TGCGCCAGCAGCCCTATAGCGGGCGCCTACAATGAGCAGTTCTTC; CDR3aa: CASSPIAGAYNEQFF; abundance: NA; d_gene: TRBD2; j_gene: TRBJ2-1; v_gene: TRBV5-1
CDR3nt: TGCAGTGCTAGAGATAGGACAGGGGTCTCCTACGAGCAGTACTTC; CDR3aa: CSARDRTGVSYEQYF; abundance: NA; d_gene: TRBD1; j_gene: TRBJ2-7; v_gene: TRBV20-1
CDR3nt: TGTGCCAGCAGCTTGAGAGCGGCCTACGAGCAGTACTTC; CDR3aa: CASSLRAAYEQYF; abundance: few; d_gene: NA; j_gene: TRBJ2-7; v_gene: TRBV7-2
CDR3nt: TGTGCCAGCAGCTTAGGAAACTGGGGCACTGAAGCTTTCTTT; CDR3aa: CASSLGNWGTEAFF; abundance: NA; d_gene: NA; j_gene: TRBJ1-1; v_gene: TRBV7-2
CDR3nt: TGTGCCAGCAGCTACCGACAGCACAACACTGAAGCTTTCTTT; CDR3aa: CASSYRQHNTEAFF; abundance: few; d_gene: NA; j_gene: TRBJ1-1; v_gene: TRBV7-2
CDR3nt: TGCAGCGCAGGTGAGGGAAGCGGCGGCTACACCTTC; CDR3aa: CSAGEGSGGYTF; abundance: few; d_gene: NA; j_gene: TRBJ1-2; v_gene: TRBV29-1
CDR3nt: TGTGCCAGCAGTCGGGACAGGGATTTAGATGAGCAGTACTTC; CDR3aa: CASSRDRDLDEQYF; abundance: NA; d_gene: TRBD1; j_gene: TRBJ2-5; v_gene: TRBV12-3/TRBV12-4
CDR3nt: TGTGCCAGCAGTTACGTGCGAGCGAATGAGCAGTTCTTC; CDR3aa: CASSYVRANEQFF; abundance: NA; d_gene: NA; j_gene: TRBJ2-1; v_gene: TRBV6-6
CDR3nt: TGTGCCAGCAGTTACAGGGGTCGGGATGAAAAACTGTTTTTT; CDR3aa: CASSYRGRDEKLFF; abundance: few; d_gene: NA; j_gene: TRBJ1-4; v_gene: TRBV6-6
CDR3nt: TGTGCCAGCAGGATGGGGACAGGATCCTACTATGGCTACACCTTC; CDR3aa: CASRMGTGSYYGYTF; abundance: NA; d_gene: TRBD1; j_gene: TRBJ1-2; v_gene: TRBV28
CDR3nt: TGTGCCAGCAGCCCCCTACGGGTAACAGATACGCAGTATTTT; CDR3aa: CASSPLRVTDTQYF; abundance: NA; d_gene: NA; j_gene: TRBJ2-3; v_gene: TRBV3-1
CDR3nt: TGTGCCAGCACCGGGACTCTGAATGAGCAGTTCTTC; CDR3aa: CASTGTLNEQFF; abundance: NA; d_gene: NA; j_gene: TRBJ2-1; v_gene: TRBV12-3/TRBV12-4
CDR3nt: TGTGCCAGCAGAACAAGGCCAAGCTTCTACGAGCAGTACTTC; CDR3aa: CASRTRPSFYEQYF; abundance: NA; d_gene: NA; j_gene: TRBJ2-7; v_gene: TRBV27
CDR3nt: TGTGCCAGCAGCTTCCGTAGGTCAGGGGTCAATGAGCAGTTCTTC; CDR3aa: CASSFRRSGVNEQFF; abundance: few; d_gene: NA; j_gene: TRBJ2-1; v_gene: TRBV7-3
CDR3nt: TGTGCCAGCTCACCCTTGACAGGGGACAGGAACTATGGCTACACCTTC; CDR3aa: CASSPLTGDRNYGYTF; abundance: NA; d_gene: TRBD1; j_gene: TRBJ1-2; v_gene: TRBV18
CDR3nt: TGTGCCAGCGGCGACGGAACCCACACAGATACGCAGTATTTT; CDR3aa: CASGDGTHTDTQYF; abundance: few; d_gene: NA; j_gene: TRBJ2-3; v_gene: TRBV2
CDR3nt: TGTGCCATCAGTGAGAGGACAGAGCATCAGCCCCAGCATTTT; CDR3aa: CAISERTEHQPQHF; abundance: NA; d_gene: NA; j_gene: TRBJ1-5; v_gene: TRBV10-3
CDR3nt: TGCAGTGCTAGACGAGCGGGAGGGCCCATTGAGCAGTTCTTC; CDR3aa: CSARRAGGPIEQFF; abundance: few; d_gene: TRBD2; j_gene: TRBJ2-1; v_gene: TRBV20-1
CDR3nt: TGCGCCAGCAGCCAAGACGCCAGGGGTCCCTACGAGCAGTACTTC; CDR3aa: CASSQDARGPYEQYF; abundance: NA; d_gene: NA; j_gene: TRBJ2-7; v_gene: TRBV4-3
CDR3nt: TGCGCCAGCAGCCCTGTAGAGAGAGAGACCCAGTACTTC; CDR3aa: CASSPVERETQYF; abundance: NA; d_gene: NA; j_gene: TRBJ2-5; v_gene: TRBV4-1
CDR3nt: TGCAGCGTTGTGGGGCACCATGACTATGGCTACACCTTC; CDR3aa: CSVVGHHDYGYTF; abundance: few; d_gene: NA; j_gene: TRBJ1-2; v_gene: TRBV29-1
CDR3nt: TGTGCCAGCAGCTTAGAACTCACCTACGAGCAGTACTTC; CDR3aa: CASSLELTYEQYF; abundance: NA; d_gene: NA; j_gene: TRBJ2-7; v_gene: TRBV11-1
CDR3nt: TGTGCCAGCAGTCCCACGGGACAGCAAAACATTCAGTACTTC; CDR3aa: CASSPTGQQNIQYF; abundance: NA; d_gene: TRBD1; j_gene: TRBJ2-4; v_gene: TRBV6-5
CDR3nt: TGCGCCAGCAGCTTGGGGGACAAAAATAATGAAAAACTGTTTTTT; CDR3aa: CASSLGDKNNEKLFF; abundance: NA; d_gene: NA; j_gene: TRBJ1-4; v_gene: TRBV5-1
CDR3nt: TGTGCCAGCAGCCCGCCTAGGAGTTTTGGCTACACCTTC; CDR3aa: CASSPPRSFGYTF; abundance: NA; d_gene: NA; j_gene: TRBJ1-2; v_gene: TRBV7-9
CDR3nt: TGTGCCAGCAGAAAAGGACTGCAAGAGACCCAGTACTTC; CDR3aa: CASRKGLQETQYF; abundance: NA; d_gene: NA; j_gene: TRBJ2-5; v_gene: TRBV12-3/TRBV12-4
CDR3nt: TGTGCCAGCAGCCGGGCCCTCTCTGGGGCCAACGTCCTGACTTTC; CDR3aa: CASSRALSGANVLTF; abundance: NA; d_gene: NA; j_gene: TRBJ2-6; v_gene: TRBV6-2/TRBV6-3
CDR3nt: TGTGCCAGCAGTTTACCGGGACTAGCAGAAGAGACCCAGTTCTTC; CDR3aa: CASSLPGLAEETQFF; abundance: NA; d_gene: TRBD2; j_gene: TRBJ2-1; v_gene: TRBV12-3/TRBV12-4
CDR3nt: TGCAGTGCTAGACCTCTAGCGGTCAACAAAAACATTCAGTACTTC; CDR3aa: CSARPLAVNKNIQYF; abundance: NA; d_gene: TRBD2; j_gene: TRBJ2-4; v_gene: TRBV20-1
CDR3nt: TGTGCCAGCAGGGCCACAGGGGAAACTGAAGCTTTCTTT; CDR3aa: CASRATGETEAFF; abundance: NA; d_gene: TRBD1; j_gene: TRBJ1-1; v_gene: TRBV12-3/TRBV12-4
CDR3nt: TGCGCCAGCAGCAGGGGACTAGGCGAGCAGTACTTC; CDR3aa: CASSRGLGEQYF; abundance: NA; d_gene: TRBD2; j_gene: TRBJ2-7; v_gene: TRBV5-1
CDR3nt: TGTGCCAGCAGTCCGGGACGCTCGAACACCGGGGAGCTGTTTTTT; CDR3aa: CASSPGRSNTGELFF; abundance: few; d_gene: NA; j_gene: TRBJ2-2; v_gene: TRBV12-3/TRBV12-4